A selection of T cell receptor beta chains follows, all from one sample in a study of T-cell reconstitution after alpha-beta-depleted transplantation in children. Via MiXCR, TCRdb re-called the PCR reads, giving one row per CDR3 protein. The table has 120,000 or so distinct CDR3 sequences, 23% seen once. The specimen was PBMCs, mostly from graft donor cells, collected 180 days after TCRalphabeta/CD19-depleted stem cell transplant. All receptors derive from a male patient between 2 and 10 years old who had a stem cell transplant for chronic granulomatous disease, so the T cells may come from the graft donor. Each CDR3 is given with its conserved first and last residue. The order of the fields is D gene, J gene, clone size, V gene, CDR3 protein, CDR3 DNA. The D gene is left open where the match is weak. Rows may omit the clone size; those that give it use once, few, many or a size class.

TRBD2 TRBJ2-1 many TRBV12-3/TRBV12-4 CASRPLAGAYEQFF TGTGCCAGCAGACCTCTAGCGGGAGCGTATGAGCAGTTCTTC
. TRBJ2-7 . TRBV20-1 CSAGDGYEQYF TGCAGTGCGGGGGACGGCTACGAGCAGTACTTC
TRBD2 TRBJ2-5 many TRBV3-1 CASSQTTAGGGETQYF TGTGCCAGCAGCCAAACGACGGCGGGAGGTGGAGAGACCCAGTACTTC
. TRBJ1-5 . TRBV27 CASAHSGGQPQHF TGTGCCAGCGCACATTCGGGGGGGCAGCCCCAGCATTTT
. TRBJ2-7 . TRBV3-1 CASSRGGGISYEQYF TGTGCCAGCAGCCGAGGAGGCGGGATCTCCTACGAGCAGTACTTC
. TRBJ1-1 few TRBV5-1 CASSGTGLNTEAFF TGCGCCAGCAGCGGAACAGGGTTGAACACTGAAGCTTTCTTT
TRBD2 TRBJ2-5 . TRBV6-5 CASSSSGTSGDGGGETQYF TGTGCCAGCAGTTCCTCCGGGACTAGCGGGGACGGTGGGGGAGAGACCCAGTACTTC
. TRBJ2-7 . TRBV10-3 CAITATASYEQYF TGTGCCATCACCGCGACAGCCTCCTACGAGCAGTACTTC
TRBD1 TRBJ2-5 few TRBV10-3 CAIRETGGLGETQYF TGTGCCATCAGGGAGACAGGGGGTTTAGGAGAGACCCAGTACTTC
. TRBJ2-7 few TRBV29-1 CSVAQERGSYEQYF TGCAGCGTTGCCCAAGAAAGGGGTTCCTACGAGCAGTACTTC
TRBD2 TRBJ2-1 few TRBV6-2/TRBV6-3 CASIAGTSGIGTYNEQFF TGTGCCAGCATCGCCGGGACTAGCGGGATCGGGACCTACAATGAGCAGTTCTTC
. TRBJ1-1 few TRBV29-1 CSVASGTEAFF TGCAGCGTTGCGTCGGGCACTGAAGCTTTCTTT
TRBD1 TRBJ2-7 . TRBV18 CASSRGTGGIYEQYF TGTGCCAGCTCACGGGGGACAGGGGGTATCTACGAGCAGTACTTC
TRBD2 TRBJ2-5 few TRBV29-1 CSVEDPTSGGSETQYF TGCAGCGTTGAAGATCCGACTAGCGGGGGGTCGGAGACCCAGTACTTC